This T cell receptor (beta chain) was observed in a study of T cell responses to AZD1222 COVID-19 vaccine. Assay used: immunoSEQ multiplex PCR; TCRdb lists only in-frame clones, some missing. The profile shows 120,000 to 150,000 clones, 90% to 95% of them singletons. The germline V gene encodes CDR1 SGHNT and CDR2 YYREEE (reference sequence). There are 12 residues in the CDR3. V lost 5 bases and J 12 bases, leaving 17 bases between the germline ends. Study results and limitations: Regions 160-218 and 743-854 held dominance among vaccine-associated CD4 TCRs, which spanned spike. Most donors were white British, females outnumbered males, and clonal diversity was possibly underestimated. Nearly half of spike-specific TCRs reportedly target unmutated variant regions.

This clone has only one observation. Its antigen remains unknown. The sequencing used peripheral blood, collected on day 0 of AZD1222 vaccination. The clonotype comes from an adult in good health. J is TRBJ1-1 and V is TRBV5-4, with unresolved D. CDR3 in amino acids: CASRGVGNGPFF. CDR3 nucleotide sequence: TGTGCCAGCAGAGGCGTCGGGAATGGGCCTTTCTTT.